This T cell receptor (beta chain) was identified during a study of T cell responses to AZD1222 COVID-19 vaccine. A word on this clone: Its antigen is not known.

Study-level findings and limits: Sampled repertoires all dated from after the peak T cell response. White British people made up most donors, females outnumbered males, and clonal diversity was possibly underestimated. Vaccination with two AZD1222 doses was followed by a rise in Spike-specific TCR breadth and depth. Spike as a whole was targeted by vaccine-associated CD4 TCRs, dominant at 160-218 and 743-854.

Measured with immunoSEQ multiplex PCR; TCRdb has only the in-frame clones, and not every one. The sample shows fewer than 250,000 clones, around 93% of them seen only once. The receptor was derived from an adult in good health. This specimen was peripheral blood, taken on day 0 of MenACWY control vaccination.

CDR3 amino acids: CASSLPVPGAGNTIYF. The CDR3 coding sequence is TGTGCCAGCAGCTTGCCAGTCCCCGGGGCTGGAAACACCATATATTTT. This chain uses TRBV7-6 with TRBJ1-3; D not resolved. The CDR3 is 16 residues long. Per germline, CDR1 SGHVS and CDR2 FNYEAQ. Trimming removed 3 bases from V and 2 bases from J, with 14 bases in between.